Listed here is a single TCR beta chain. The ends lost 5 bases at V and 7 bases at J; junction bases unmatched: 10. Germline V CDR1 and CDR2: LNHDA, SQIVND (reference sequence). The CDR3 runs 15 residues. Produced via immunoSEQ multiplex PCR; TCRdb's table is partial and in-frame only. The sample lists about 1 million clones, roughly 70% seen once, with about 1.5% in the top ten. The sample comes from a study of shared clonotypes between healthy human individuals. What was sequenced was memory CD4+ T cells sorted from blood. The subset denotes: CD45RA-negative fraction. The receptor's source is a man aged 18 to 29 in good health. This chain joins TRBV19 and TRBJ1-4, with TRBD1 identical over 7 bases. The CDR3 loop is CASSSRTGGVEKLFF. In DNA form, the CDR3 reads TGTGCCAGTAGTTCCCGGACAGGCGGCGTTGAAAAACTGTTTTTT.